This TCR beta chain was identified in a study of blood T cell repertoires in COVID-19. Study at large: Some COVID-19 samples were acute and others convalescent; all came from the United States, Italy and Spain.

The V gene's germline CDR1 is MNHEY and CDR2 SMNVEV (reference sequence). The V gene end was trimmed by 6 bases and the J gene end by 1 base; junction bases not matched to a gene: 10. The length of the CDR3 is 16 residues. Authors' analysis steps: By means of reference gene primer amplification, nucleated cell counts were estimated. Profiled with immunoSEQ multiplex PCR; TCRdb holds only in-frame clones, not every one. V, J and clone size are those of that table, while D and trimming were read from the DNA. The profile shows approximately 210,000 clones, under 90% of them singletons. This TCR was recovered from a woman between 50 and 59 years old with acute COVID-19. Sequenced material: PBMCs or T cells enriched from blood (not recorded which). J is TRBJ2-7 and V is TRBV27; 9 bases match TRBD1. The CDR3 coding sequence is TGTGCCAGCAGCTCGACGGCGGGACAGGGTTCCTACGAGCAGTACTTC. It codes for CASSSTAGQGSYEQYF.